A single sample is the source of the 6 T cell receptor beta chains below, sequenced in a study of CD8+CD57+ T cells in acquired aplastic anemia. Patients chosen for sequencing had shown CD8+CD57+ cell expansion by flow cytometry. Using genomic DNA as the template, TCR beta VDJ and CDR3 profiling was carried out. TCRdb re-derived calls from the reads in MiXCR, one entry per CDR3 protein. The table lists a few hundred thousand distinct CDR3 sequences, about a third of them singletons, with 0.75% to 0.95% in the top ten. Material for sequencing was sorted CD4+, CD8+, or CD8+CD57+ T cells (not recorded which) from PBMCs. The receptors stem from a human donor with aplastic anemia.

On this clonotype: The junction differs from germline at one of its ends, possibly a read error. This chain connects TRBV5-1 to TRBJ2-1, with a weak D call TRBD2 (6 bases). This CDR3 is 16 amino acids long. The germline CDR1 and CDR2 sequences are SGHRS and YFSETQ. This CDR3 reads CASSLEWGRQDLARDF. In DNA form, the CDR3 reads TGCGCCAGCAGCTTGGAGTGGGGACGGCAAGACCTAGCGAGGGACTTC. Filled out from reference TRBV5-1 and TRBJ2-1, the complete variable domain reads KAGVTQTPRYLIKTRGQQVTLSCSPISGHRSVSWYQQTPGQGLQFLFEYFSETQRNKGNFPGRFSGRQFSNSRSEMNVSTLELGDSALYLCASSLEWGRQDLARDFGPGTRLTVL.

This clonotype was counted at least ten times. V is TRBV15 and J is TRBJ2-5, with a possible D match to TRBD1 (8 bases). CDR1 is LNHNV, CDR2 YYDKDF, per germline (reference sequence). V was pared by 2 bases and J by 4 bases, with 11 bases between. The CDR3 length is 14 residues. CDR3 sequence reads: CATSRNRGGETQYF. CDR3 DNA: TGTGCCACCAGCAGAAACAGGGGGGGAGAGACCCAGTACTTC.

This rearrangement joins TRBV20-1 to TRBJ1-1; D not certain. Trimming removed 0 bases at V and 4 bases at J, with 15 bases between. The CDR3 is made up of 15 amino acids. Germline V gives CDR1 DFQATT, CDR2 SNEGSKA (reference sequence). CDR3 sequence: CSAREHSAKGTEAFF. Written as DNA, the CDR3 is TGCAGTGCTAGAGAACACTCGGCTAAGGGCACTGAAGCTTTCTTT.

Of note for this clonotype: A much larger clone differs by one base, so this may be a read error. The genes are TRBV29-1 and TRBJ2-5; TRBD2 agrees at 11 bases. This CDR3 contains 14 residues. From germline, CDR1 is SQVTM and CDR2 ANQGSEA. The V gene end was trimmed by 6 bases and the J gene end by 5 bases; junction bases not matched to a gene: 8. The DNA of the CDR3 is TGCAGCGTGGGACTAGCGGAGGGGATGGAGACCCAGTACTTC. This translates into CSVGLAEGMETQYF.

This clonotype was seen more than once but under ten times. The chain is built from TRBV6-1 and TRBJ1-3; D possibly corresponds to TRBD1 (5 bases). The CDR3 runs to 15 residues. Germline CDR1 MNHNS, CDR2 SASEGT. V dropped 3 bases and J dropped 8 bases, with 17 bases sitting between them. CDR3: CASSDPGLGPDTIYF. CDR3 nucleotides: TGTGCCAGCAGTGACCCGGGACTCGGGCCGGACACCATATATTTT.

The chain joins TRBV25-1 to TRBJ1-2; D might be TRBD1 (5 bases). The CDR3 sequence is 11 residues long. V was pared by 4 bases and J by 8 bases, with 8 bases between. Germline assignment: CDR1 MGHDK and CDR2 SYGVNS. The CDR3 nucleotides read TGTGCCAGCAGTGCAGGGAGAGGCTACACCTTC. Translated: CASSAGRGYTF.